One T cell receptor beta chain is described in this entry. Its antigen target is currently unknown. Base qualities were left out, and no much larger clone turns up one base away. The CDR3 measures 14 amino acids from cysteine to phenylalanine. Solely the CDR3 DNA is kept, with 42 bases framed from the first base. V is clipped by 1 base and J by 1 base, and the sequence between their germline boundaries is 10 bases long. The germline V gene (reference sequence) supplies CDR1 GTSNPN and CDR2 SVGIG. The sample originates from a study of control samples from healthy donors and cancer patients (dated by TCRdb to about 2020). Libraries were prepared through the immunoSEQ multiplex PCR assay. The table comes from immuneACCESS by way of TCRdb, which keeps in-frame sequences with V and J called. Part of the clones is missing from these tables; in studies checked, under half for an unresolved V gene and the rest for unknown reasons. In all, the sample holds fewer than 200,000 clones, and about 95% of those were seen once. In total, the top ten clones hold 14% of the sample.

The sequence is built from TRBV30 and TRBJ1-2; perhaps TRBD1 is the D gene, with 6 bases matching. Material: PBMCs. This sequence was found in a man in his sixties with colorectal cancer. The DNA sequence follows: TGTGCCTGGAGTGCAACAGGGAGTAACTATGGCTACACCTTC. Translated, this gives CAWSATGSNYGYTF.